This is a list of T cell receptor beta chains from one sample in a study of identical twins. TCRdb re-called the 5' RACE reads with MiXCR, one entry per CDR3 protein. This sample has around 340,000 distinct CDR3 sequences; roughly 10% occur once, and the top ten carry more than 8%. The sequencing sample was made of naive T cells sorted from blood. These receptors came from a woman aged 50 to 65 in good health. CDR3s leave out the opening cysteine and the closing phenylalanine or tryptophan.

j_call v_call cdr3_aa
TRBJ2-1 TRBV12-3/TRBV12-4 ASSLWASGDNEQF
TRBJ1-1 TRBV29-1 SVELQMNTEAF
TRBJ2-3 TRBV12-3/TRBV12-4 ASSLHRDREQY
TRBJ2-7 TRBV16 ASSQSAGAYEQY
TRBJ2-5 TRBV10-3 AISLAGEETQY
TRBJ1-2 TRBV2 ASSDTDGYGYT
TRBJ2-5 TRBV15 ATSRGGTSGEQETQY
TRBJ2-5 TRBV20-1 SARDPAGGLVETQY
TRBJ1-1 TRBV5-1 ASSERRATGRVTEAF
TRBJ2-5 TRBV4-1 ASSQGSGRVQETQY
TRBJ2-1 TRBV7-9 ASSLLLGGQNEQF
TRBJ1-5 TRBV24-1 ATSFGGSNNQPQH
TRBJ2-7 TRBV27 ASSLPGRELYEQY
TRBJ2-5 TRBV7-3 ASSRTSGETQY
TRBJ1-2 TRBV20-1 SAPAGSSYT
TRBJ2-1 TRBV27 ASSWGGGYNEQF
TRBJ2-7 TRBV12-5 ASGSLLSSYEQY
TRBJ2-1 TRBV15 ATSRDRGVNEQF
TRBJ2-4 TRBV4-1 ASSQLGVGKNIQY
TRBJ2-2 TRBV9 ASSVVPPPNTGELF
TRBJ2-5 TRBV5-6 ASSPLRTGGEMETQY
TRBJ2-2 TRBV28 ASSLPALAGAGTGELF
TRBJ2-2 TRBV20-1 SALRRGRTGELF
TRBJ1-5 TRBV12-3/TRBV12-4 ASSFPGINQPQH
TRBJ2-7 TRBV19 ASSIAPGQGSYEQY
TRBJ2-3 TRBV3-1 ASSQEGPLATSTDTQY
TRBJ2-1 TRBV7-9 ASSFRLAGDNEQF
TRBJ2-1 TRBV4-2 ASSNSGSGNEQF
TRBJ1-1 TRBV3-1 ASSQGVGASWNTEAF
TRBJ2-2 TRBV25-1 ASRGRGTATGELF
TRBJ2-1 TRBV25-1 ASSFLTGPPYNEQF
TRBJ2-1 TRBV20-1 SARGTGRNEQF
TRBJ2-5 TRBV12-3/TRBV12-4 ASRPRDSRGTQY
TRBJ2-2 TRBV12-3/TRBV12-4 ASSFGQHTGELF
TRBJ2-1 TRBV12-3/TRBV12-4 ASIAGVSSYNEQF
TRBJ2-1 TRBV29-1 SVEASGSRVGQVEQF
TRBJ2-5 TRBV2 ASARGWPEYQETQY
TRBJ2-7 TRBV4-1 ASSQSVRVGEQY
TRBJ2-7 TRBV4-2 ASSPSGTLREQY
TRBJ2-6 TRBV5-6 ASSLGTGANVLT
TRBJ2-1 TRBV3-1 ASSQAIGRQNEQF
TRBJ2-2 TRBV12-3/TRBV12-4 ASRDLAGPNTGELF
TRBJ2-4 TRBV7-2 ASSLTSGRSENIQY
TRBJ1-1 TRBV5-1 ASSLEDGGTEAF
TRBJ2-2 TRBV4-1 ASSPLTGKNTGELF
TRBJ1-3 TRBV6-5 ASSTTGLSGNTIY
TRBJ1-2 TRBV20-1 SATNDRNYGYT
TRBJ2-1 TRBV25-1 ASSDDSEAYNEQF
TRBJ1-2 TRBV2 ASSEGADYGYT
TRBJ2-3 TRBV13 ASTYSPSSTDTQY
TRBJ2-7 TRBV5-1 ASSWTGSVYEQY